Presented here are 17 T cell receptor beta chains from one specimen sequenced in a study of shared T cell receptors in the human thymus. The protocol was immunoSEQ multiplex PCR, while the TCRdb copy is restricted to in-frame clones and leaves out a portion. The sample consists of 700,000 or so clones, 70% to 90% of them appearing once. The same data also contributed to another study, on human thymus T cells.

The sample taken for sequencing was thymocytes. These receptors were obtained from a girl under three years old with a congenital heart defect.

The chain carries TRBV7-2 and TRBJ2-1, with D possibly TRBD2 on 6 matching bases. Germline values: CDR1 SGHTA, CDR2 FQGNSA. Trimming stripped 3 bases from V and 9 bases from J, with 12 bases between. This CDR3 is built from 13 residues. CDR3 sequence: CASSFNDGSEQFF. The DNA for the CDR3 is TGTGCCAGCAGCTTCAATGACGGGAGTGAGCAGTTCTTC.

The CDR3 coding sequence is TGCGCCAGCAACCTGGGGGGGGAACTAAACTCCCCCTACGGCAATGAGCAGTTCTTC. Protein: CASNLGGELNSPYGNEQFF. V is TRBV5-1 and J is TRBJ2-1; the match to TRBD2 covers 7 bases. The CDR3 consists of 19 residues. Germline CDR1 SGHRS, CDR2 YFSETQ. Trimming cost V 6 bases and J 6 bases; bases outside gene matches: 24. Variable domain in full (rest from reference TRBV5-1 and TRBJ2-1): KAGVTQTPRYLIKTRGQQVTLSCSPISGHRSVSWYQQTPGQGLQFLFEYFSETQRNKGNFPGRFSGRQFSNSRSEMNVSTLELGDSALYLCASNLGGELNSPYGNEQFFGPGTRLTVL.

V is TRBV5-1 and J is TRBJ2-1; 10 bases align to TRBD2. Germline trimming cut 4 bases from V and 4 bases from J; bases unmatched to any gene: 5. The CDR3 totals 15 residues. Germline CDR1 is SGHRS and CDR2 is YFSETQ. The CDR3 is CASSLPSGGYNEQFF. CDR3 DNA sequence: TGCGCCAGCAGCCTGCCTAGCGGGGGTTACAATGAGCAGTTCTTC.

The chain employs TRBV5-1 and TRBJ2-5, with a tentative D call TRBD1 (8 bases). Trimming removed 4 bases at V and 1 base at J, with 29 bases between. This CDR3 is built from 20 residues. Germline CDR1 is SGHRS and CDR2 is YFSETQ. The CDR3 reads CASSLEKYRQGRVVQETQYF. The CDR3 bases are TGCGCCAGCAGCCTAGAGAAGTACCGACAGGGGAGGGTGGTCCAAGAGACCCAGTACTTC.

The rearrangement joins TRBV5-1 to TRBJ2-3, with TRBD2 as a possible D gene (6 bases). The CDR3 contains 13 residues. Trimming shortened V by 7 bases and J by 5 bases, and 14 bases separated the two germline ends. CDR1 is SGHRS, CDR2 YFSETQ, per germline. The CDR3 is CASGRGGGDTQYF. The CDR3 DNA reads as TGCGCCAGCGGAAGGGGAGGAGGAGATACGCAGTATTTT.

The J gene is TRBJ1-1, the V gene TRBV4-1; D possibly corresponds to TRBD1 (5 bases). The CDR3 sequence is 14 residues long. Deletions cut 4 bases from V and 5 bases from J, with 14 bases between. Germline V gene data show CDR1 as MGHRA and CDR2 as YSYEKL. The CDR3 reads CASSLGGVGTEAFF. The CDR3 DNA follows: TGCGCCAGCAGCCTCGGGGGGGTTGGTACTGAAGCTTTCTTT.

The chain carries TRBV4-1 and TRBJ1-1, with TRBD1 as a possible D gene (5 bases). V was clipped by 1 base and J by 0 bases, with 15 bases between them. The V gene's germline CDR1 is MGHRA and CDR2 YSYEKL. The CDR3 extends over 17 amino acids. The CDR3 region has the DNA TGCGCCAGCAGCCAAGGGCGAGGGGAGGGGATGAACACTGAAGCTTTCTTT. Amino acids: CASSQGRGEGMNTEAFF.

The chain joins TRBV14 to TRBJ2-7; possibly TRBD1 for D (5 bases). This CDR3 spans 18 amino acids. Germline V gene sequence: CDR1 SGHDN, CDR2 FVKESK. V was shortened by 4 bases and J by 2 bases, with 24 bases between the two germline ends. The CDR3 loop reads CASSLSTNTGEATYEQYF. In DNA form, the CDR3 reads TGTGCCAGCAGCCTGTCCACCAACACAGGCGAAGCAACCTACGAGCAGTACTTC.

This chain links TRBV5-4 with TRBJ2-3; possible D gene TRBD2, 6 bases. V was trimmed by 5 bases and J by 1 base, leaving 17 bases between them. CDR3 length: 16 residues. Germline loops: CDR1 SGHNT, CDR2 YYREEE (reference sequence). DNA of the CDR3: TGTGCCAGCAGTCATCAAGGGGACTTTCGCACAGATACGCAGTATTTT. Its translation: CASSHQGDFRTDTQYF.

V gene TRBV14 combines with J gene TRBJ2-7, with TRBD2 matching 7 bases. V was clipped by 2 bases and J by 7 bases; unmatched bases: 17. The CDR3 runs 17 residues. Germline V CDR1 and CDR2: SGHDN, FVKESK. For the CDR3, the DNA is TGTGCCAGCAGCCAATTAAAGGGGCTAGCGGTCGCGGGGGAGCAGTACTTC. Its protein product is CASSQLKGLAVAGEQYF.

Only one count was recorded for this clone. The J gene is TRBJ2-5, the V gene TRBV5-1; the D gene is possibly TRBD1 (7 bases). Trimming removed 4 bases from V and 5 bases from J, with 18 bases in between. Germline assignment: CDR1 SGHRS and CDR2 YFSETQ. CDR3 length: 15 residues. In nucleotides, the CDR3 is TGCGCCAGCAGCCTCTACAGGGGAGGTCAGGAGACCCAGTACTTC. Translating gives CASSLYRGGQETQYF.

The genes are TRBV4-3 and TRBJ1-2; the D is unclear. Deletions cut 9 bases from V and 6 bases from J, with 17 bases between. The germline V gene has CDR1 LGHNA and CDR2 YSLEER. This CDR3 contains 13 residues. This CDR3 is CASRGELDDGYTF. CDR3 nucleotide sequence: TGCGCCAGTCGCGGGGAATTGGACGATGGCTACACCTTC.

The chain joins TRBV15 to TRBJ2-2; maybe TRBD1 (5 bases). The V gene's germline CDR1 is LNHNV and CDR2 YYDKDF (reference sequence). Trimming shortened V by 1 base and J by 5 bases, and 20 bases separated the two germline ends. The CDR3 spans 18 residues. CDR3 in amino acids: CATSRAFGAPWGTGELFF. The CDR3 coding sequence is TGTGCCACCAGCAGAGCATTTGGGGCTCCCTGGGGTACCGGGGAGCTGTTTTTT.

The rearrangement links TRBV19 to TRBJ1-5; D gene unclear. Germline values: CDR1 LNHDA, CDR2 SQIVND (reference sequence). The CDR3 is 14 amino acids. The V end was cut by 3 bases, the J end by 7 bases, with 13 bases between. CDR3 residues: CASSMGGYGQPQHF. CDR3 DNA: TGTGCCAGTAGTATGGGCGGGTACGGGCAGCCCCAGCATTTT.

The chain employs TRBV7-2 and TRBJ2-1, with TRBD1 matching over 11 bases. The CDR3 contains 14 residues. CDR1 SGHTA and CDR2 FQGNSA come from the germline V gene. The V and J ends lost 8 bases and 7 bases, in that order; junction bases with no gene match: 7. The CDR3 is CASARDRGLNEQFF. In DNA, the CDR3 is TGTGCCAGCGCCAGGGACAGGGGGTTGAATGAGCAGTTCTTC.

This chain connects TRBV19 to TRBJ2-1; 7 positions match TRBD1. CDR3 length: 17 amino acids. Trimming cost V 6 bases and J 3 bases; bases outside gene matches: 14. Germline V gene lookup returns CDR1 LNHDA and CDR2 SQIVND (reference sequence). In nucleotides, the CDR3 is TGTGCCAGTAGCCCCCGGTATCCAGGGGGAATCTACAATGAGCAGTTCTTC. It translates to CASSPRYPGGIYNEQFF. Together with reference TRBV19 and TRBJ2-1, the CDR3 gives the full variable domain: DGGITQSPKYLFRKEGQNVTLSCEQNLNHDAMYWYRQDPGQGLRLIYYSQIVNDFQKGDIAEGYSVSREKKESFPLTVTSAQKNPTAFYLCASSPRYPGGIYNEQFFGPGTRLTVL.

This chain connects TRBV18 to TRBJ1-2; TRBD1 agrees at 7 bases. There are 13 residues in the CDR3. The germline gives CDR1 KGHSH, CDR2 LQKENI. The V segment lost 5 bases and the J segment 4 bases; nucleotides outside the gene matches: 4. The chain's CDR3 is CASSEDRLYGYTF. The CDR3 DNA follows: TGTGCCAGCTCAGAGGACAGGCTCTATGGCTACACCTTC.